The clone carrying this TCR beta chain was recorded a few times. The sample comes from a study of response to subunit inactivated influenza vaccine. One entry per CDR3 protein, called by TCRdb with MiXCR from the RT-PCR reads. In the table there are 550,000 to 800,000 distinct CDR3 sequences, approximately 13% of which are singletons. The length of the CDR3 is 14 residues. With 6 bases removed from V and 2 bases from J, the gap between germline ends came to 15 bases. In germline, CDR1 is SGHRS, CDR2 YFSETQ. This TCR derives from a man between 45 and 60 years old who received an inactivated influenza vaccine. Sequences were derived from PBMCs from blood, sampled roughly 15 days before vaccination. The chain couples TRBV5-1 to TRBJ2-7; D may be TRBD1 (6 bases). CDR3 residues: CASNPDRPTYEQYF. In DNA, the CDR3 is TGCGCCAGCAACCCTGACAGGCCTACCTACGAGCAGTACTTC. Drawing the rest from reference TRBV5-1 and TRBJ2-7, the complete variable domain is KAGVTQTPRYLIKTRGQQVTLSCSPISGHRSVSWYQQTPGQGLQFLFEYFSETQRNKGNFPGRFSGRQFSNSRSEMNVSTLELGDSALYLCASNPDRPTYEQYFGPGTRLTVT.